The 3 T cell receptor beta chains reported below all come from one sample, sequenced in a study of blood T cell repertoires in COVID-19. Sequenced by immunoSEQ multiplex PCR; TCRdb stores in-frame clones only, minus some. The sample contains under 60,000 clones, 70% to 80% of which appear only once. The sample comprised peripheral blood. The source of these receptors is a man between 65 and 85 years old with acute or convalescent COVID-19.

This chain links TRBV27 with TRBJ2-1; 7 nucleotides line up with TRBD2. Germline V lookup: CDR1 MNHEY, CDR2 SMNVEV (reference sequence). CDR3 length equals 15 residues. V trimming: 3 bases; J trimming: 1 base; junction bases outside the gene matches: 3. CDR3 bases: TGTGCCAGCAGTTTGGGCGGGAGTTCCTACAATGAGCAGTTCTTC. Encoded protein: CASSLGGSSYNEQFF.

This clone was recorded a few times. This chain uses TRBV30 with TRBJ2-2, with D possibly matching TRBD2 (7 bases). Germline V gene lookup returns CDR1 GTSNPN and CDR2 SVGIG (reference sequence). V was trimmed by 5 bases and J by 3 bases, leaving 13 bases between them. The CDR3 length is 14 residues. The CDR3 loop is CAWGGGSHTGELFF. The CDR3 DNA is TGTGCCTGGGGGGGCGGGAGCCACACCGGGGAGCTGTTTTTT.

This chain links TRBV9 with TRBJ2-2; possibly TRBD1 for D (6 bases). Germline CDR1 reads SGDLS; CDR2 reads YYNGEE. The CDR3 runs 15 residues. The V gene lost 5 bases and the J gene lost 6 bases, with 17 bases spanning the gap. CDR3 sequence (DNA): TGTGCCAGCAGTCGAGGGGGACCAAGGGCCGGGGAGCTGTTTTTT. It translates to CASSRGGPRAGELFF.